The clone carrying this T cell receptor (beta chain) came up many times. Its antigen is not identified. The ends lost 4 bases at V and 8 bases at J; junction bases unmatched: 9. CDR1 and CDR2 (germline): SGHRS, YFSETQ. The CDR3 is made up of 14 amino acids. These data originate in a study of read filtering for tumor transcriptome and immune sequencing. At the level of the study: Mean patient age was roughly 72 years, range about 47 to 90; approximately 18 male, roughly 14 female. Revised staging placed about 8 patients in R-ISS I, around 15 in II, about seven in III.

The library was built from roughly 400 ng RNA with molecular barcoded adaptors for alpha/delta and beta/gamma chains. TCRdb analysed the reads with MiXCR anew, one entry per CDR3 protein. Among 30,000 to 50,000 distinct CDR3 sequences listed, approximately 12% were seen once. Regarding the study as a whole: In IR-seq, single-read clonotypes were approximately 83% of clonotypes but around 3.4% of reads.

V is TRBV5-1 and J is TRBJ2-4, with 7 bases lining up with TRBD1. Specimen: a population of CD138-negative cells sorted from bone marrow. The clonotype originates from a donor at least 40 years old with multiple myeloma. DNA of the CDR3: TGCGCCAGCAGCCCCGGGACAGAATCTTACATTCAGTACTTC. Translation: CASSPGTESYIQYF.